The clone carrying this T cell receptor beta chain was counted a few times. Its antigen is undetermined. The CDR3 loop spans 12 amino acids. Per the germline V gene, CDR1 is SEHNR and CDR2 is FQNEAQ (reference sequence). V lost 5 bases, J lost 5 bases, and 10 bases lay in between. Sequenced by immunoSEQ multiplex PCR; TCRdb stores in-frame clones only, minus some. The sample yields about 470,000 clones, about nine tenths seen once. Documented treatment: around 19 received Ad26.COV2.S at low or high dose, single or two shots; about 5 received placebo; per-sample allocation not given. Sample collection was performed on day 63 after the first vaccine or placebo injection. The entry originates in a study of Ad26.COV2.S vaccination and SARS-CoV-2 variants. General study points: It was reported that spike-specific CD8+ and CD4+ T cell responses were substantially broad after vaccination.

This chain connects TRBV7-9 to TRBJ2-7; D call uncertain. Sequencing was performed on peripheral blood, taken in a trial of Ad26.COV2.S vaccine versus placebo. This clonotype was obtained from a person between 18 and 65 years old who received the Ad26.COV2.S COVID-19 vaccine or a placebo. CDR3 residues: CASSPSADEQYF. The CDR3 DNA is TGTGCCAGCAGCCCGTCGGCGGACGAGCAGTACTTC.